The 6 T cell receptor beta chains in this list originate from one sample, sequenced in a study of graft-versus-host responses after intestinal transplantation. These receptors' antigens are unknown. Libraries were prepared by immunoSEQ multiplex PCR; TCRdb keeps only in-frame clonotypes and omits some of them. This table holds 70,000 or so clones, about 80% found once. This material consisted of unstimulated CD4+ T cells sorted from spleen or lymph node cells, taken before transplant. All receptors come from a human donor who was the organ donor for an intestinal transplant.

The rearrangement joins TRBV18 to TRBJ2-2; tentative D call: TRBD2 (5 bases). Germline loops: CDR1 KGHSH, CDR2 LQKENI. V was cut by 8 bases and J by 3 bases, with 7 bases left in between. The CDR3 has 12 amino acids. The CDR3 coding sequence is TGTGCCAGCCGGCGGGACACCGGGGAGCTGTTTTTT. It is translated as CASRRDTGELFF.

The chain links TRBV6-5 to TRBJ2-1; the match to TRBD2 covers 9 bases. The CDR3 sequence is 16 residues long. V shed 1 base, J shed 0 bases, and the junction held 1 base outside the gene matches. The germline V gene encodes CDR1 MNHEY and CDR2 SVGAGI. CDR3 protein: CASSYLRGGSYNEQFF. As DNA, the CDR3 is TGTGCCAGCAGTTACTTGCGGGGGGGCTCCTACAATGAGCAGTTCTTC.

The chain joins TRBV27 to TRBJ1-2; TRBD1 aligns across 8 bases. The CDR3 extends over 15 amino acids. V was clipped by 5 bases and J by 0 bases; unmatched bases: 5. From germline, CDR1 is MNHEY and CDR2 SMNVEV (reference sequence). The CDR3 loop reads CASSMAGGPNYGYTF. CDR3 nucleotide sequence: TGTGCCAGCAGTATGGCAGGGGGCCCTAACTATGGCTACACCTTC.

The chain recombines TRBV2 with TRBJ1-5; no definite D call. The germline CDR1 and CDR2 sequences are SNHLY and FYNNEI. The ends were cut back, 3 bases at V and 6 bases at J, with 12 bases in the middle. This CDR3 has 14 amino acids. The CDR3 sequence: CASSDWQEGQPQHF. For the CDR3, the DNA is TGTGCCAGCAGTGACTGGCAGGAGGGTCAGCCCCAGCATTTT.

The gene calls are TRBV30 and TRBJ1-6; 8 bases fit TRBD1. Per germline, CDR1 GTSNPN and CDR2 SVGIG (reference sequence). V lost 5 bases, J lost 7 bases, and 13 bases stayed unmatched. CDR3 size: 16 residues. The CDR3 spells CAWCSRWTGRNSPLHF. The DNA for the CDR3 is TGTGCCTGGTGCTCCCGTTGGACAGGGCGAAATTCACCCCTCCACTTT. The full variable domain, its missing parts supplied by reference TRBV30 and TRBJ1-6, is SQTIHQWPATLVQPVGSPLSLECTVEGTSNPNLYWYRQAAGRGLQLLFYSVGIGQISSEVPQNLSASRPQDRQFILSSKKLLLSDSGFYLCAWCSRWTGRNSPLHFGNGTRLTVT.

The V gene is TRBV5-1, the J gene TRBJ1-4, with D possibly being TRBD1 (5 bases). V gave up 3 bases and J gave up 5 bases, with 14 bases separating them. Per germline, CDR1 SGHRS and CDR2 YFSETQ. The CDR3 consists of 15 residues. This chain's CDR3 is CASSWGGRGNEKLFF. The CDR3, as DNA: TGCGCCAGCAGCTGGGGGGGAAGGGGAAATGAAAAACTGTTTTTT.